These T cell receptor gamma chains were read from a single sample in a study of gamma-delta chains in newborns, infants, children. TCRdb reprocessed the reads using CATT. This sample yields under 3,000 gamma-chain clones, of which 20% to 30% are seen a single time; around 19% belongs to the top ten. Sequencing was done on a sample of blood. The receptors derive from a child who was a newborn, infant or young child, either healthy, febrile or measles-vaccinated (not recorded which). Both conserved end residues are part of each CDR3.

v_call,cdr3_aa
TRGV9,CALWVQELGKKIKVF
TRGV9,CALWEILKEELGKKIKVF
TRGV9,CALWVVGGGKELGKKIKVF
TRGV9,CALWEAGPKYYKKLF
TRGV9,CALWEVQKQELGKKIKVF
TRGV9,CALWENPELGKKIKVF
TRGV9,CALWEVQRGQELGKKIKVF
TRGV9,CALWEGTQELGKKIKVF
TRGV9,CALWKELGKKIKVF
TRGV9,CALWEVGREELGKKIKVF
TRGV9,CALWEAPELGKKIKVF
TRGV9,CALGEVQRKLF
TRGV9,CALWEVHYKKLF
TRGV9,CALWEGPQLGKKIKVF
TRGV9,CALWVKHKKLF
TRGV9,CALWVGEELGKKIKVF
TRGV9,CALWEVKVGELGKKIKVF
TRGV9,CALWEAQPELGKKIKVF
TRGV9,CALWETNKELGKKIKVF
TRGV8,CAPYYKKLF
TRGV8,CATWDRHKKLF
TRGV4,CATWESVYTTGWFKIF
TRGV9,CALWEVLKEGPRRFKIF
TRGV4,CATWEGNYKKLF
TRGV9,CALWRRQELGKKIKVF
TRGV9,CALWELMQELGKKIKVF
TRGV9,CALWGPSMISGKKIKVF
TRGV9,CALWEPNKKLF
TRGV9,CALWEVQTWLYYKKLF
TRGV9,CALWEVPGELGKKIKVF
TRGV9,CALWDSVGKKIKVF
TRGV9,CALWEVGRELGKKIKVF
TRGV9,CALWEDSQELGKKIKVF
TRGV9,CALWESKQELGKKIKVF
TRGV9,CALWEPKELGKKIKVF
TRGV9,CALWEGELGKKIKVF
TRGV9,CALWEGNKKLF
TRGV9,CALWELNQLGKKIKVF
TRGV8,CATWDRVNYYKKLF
TRGV9,CALWIIQELGKKIKVF
TRGV9,CALWEVQYDAQELGKKIKVF
TRGV8,CATWDRFPTLLYYKKLF
TRGV4,CATWYHKKLF
TRGV9,CALWATTREKLF
TRGV9,CALWRELGKKIKVF
TRGV9,CALWEVVPPLDMYDYKKLF
TRGV9,CALWEVRENYYKKLF
TRGV8,CATWDTGWLKIF
TRGV9,CALWDKLGKKIKVF
TRGV9,CALWESLLGKKIKVF